These T cell receptor beta chains were read from a single sample in a study of identical twins. TCRdb processed the 5' RACE reads anew with MiXCR; each CDR3 protein has one entry. This table has about 1.7 million distinct CDR3 sequences, under 35% appearing once. Sequencing was performed on cord blood. Receptors originate from a newborn girl in good health. Both conserved end residues are part of each CDR3. The order of the fields is J gene, V gene, D gene, clone size, CDR3 protein, CDR3 DNA. A D gene is named only where the DNA matches it firmly. Some rows have no size entry. The others give once, few or many, or a class for an expanded clone.

J: TRBJ2-1
V: TRBV9
D: TRBD2
size: NA
CDR3: CASSVISGRAYNEQFF
DNA: TGTGCCAGCAGCGTCATTAGCGGGAGGGCATACAATGAGCAGTTCTTC

J: TRBJ2-3
V: TRBV9
D: NA
size: NA
CDR3: CASSVLSGTDTQYF
DNA: TGTGCCAGCAGCGTACTGAGCGGCACAGATACGCAGTATTTT

J: TRBJ2-5
V: TRBV24-1
D: NA
size: NA
CDR3: CATSLGAQETQYF
DNA: TGTGCCACCAGTTTGGGAGCCCAAGAGACCCAGTACTTC

J: TRBJ2-1
V: TRBV24-1
D: NA
size: few
CDR3: CATSDFRENEQFF
DNA: TGTGCCACCAGTGATTTCCGGGAGAATGAGCAGTTCTTC

J: TRBJ2-7
V: TRBV3-1
D: TRBD2
size: NA
CDR3: CASSQVLASGAYEQYF
DNA: TGTGCCAGCAGCCAAGTTCTTGCTAGCGGTGCCTACGAGCAGTACTTC

J: TRBJ2-3
V: TRBV12-3/TRBV12-4
D: TRBD2
size: few
CDR3: CASSFNGTSGRPVTDTQYF
DNA: TGTGCCAGCAGTTTTAATGGGACTAGCGGGAGGCCAGTCACAGATACGCAGTATTTT

J: TRBJ2-5
V: TRBV2
D: NA
size: NA
CDR3: CASSEVGHQETQYF
DNA: TGTGCCAGCAGTGAAGTCGGGCACCAAGAGACCCAGTACTTC

J: TRBJ2-1
V: TRBV20-1
D: TRBD2
size: many
CDR3: CSARGLAGGPYNEQFF
DNA: TGCAGTGCTAGGGGACTAGCGGGAGGACCCTACAATGAGCAGTTCTTC

J: TRBJ2-4
V: TRBV13
D: TRBD1
size: NA
CDR3: CASSPQTGGGFYGQYF
DNA: TGTGCCAGCAGCCCACAGACAGGGGGCGGCTTCTACGGGCAGTACTTC

J: TRBJ2-5
V: TRBV9
D: NA
size: NA
CDR3: CASSVGENEQYF
DNA: TGTGCCAGCAGCGTAGGAGAGAATGAGCAGTACTTC

J: TRBJ1-2
V: TRBV5-1
D: NA
size: NA
CDR3: CASSLKAYYGYTF
DNA: TGCGCCAGCAGCTTGAAGGCGTACTATGGCTACACCTTC

J: TRBJ2-3
V: TRBV28
D: NA
size: NA
CDR3: CASSTPGTSTDTQYF
DNA: TGTGCCAGCAGTACCCCCGGGACAAGCACAGATACGCAGTATTTT

J: TRBJ2-5
V: TRBV5-1
D: NA
size: few
CDR3: CASSLHGNNEQYF
DNA: TGCGCCAGCAGCTTACATGGCAACAATGAGCAGTACTTC

J: TRBJ2-5
V: TRBV12-3/TRBV12-4
D: TRBD2
size: NA
CDR3: CASTQGLAGIETQYF
DNA: TGTGCCAGCACCCAGGGACTAGCGGGAATAGAGACCCAGTACTTC

J: TRBJ2-3
V: TRBV20-1
D: TRBD2
size: few
CDR3: CSARSGGARDTQYF
DNA: TGCAGTGCTAGAAGCGGGGGGGCGCGAGATACGCAGTATTTT

J: TRBJ2-1
V: TRBV7-2
D: NA
size: NA
CDR3: CASSLAGPQYNEQFF
DNA: TGTGCCAGCAGCTTAGCTGGACCGCAATACAATGAGCAGTTCTTC

J: TRBJ2-7
V: TRBV29-1
D: NA
size: few
CDR3: CSFSSDFGGEQYF
DNA: TGCAGCTTCTCCTCAGATTTTGGTGGGGAGCAGTACTTC

J: TRBJ2-5
V: TRBV20-1
D: TRBD2
size: NA
CDR3: CSVPKLLAGGETQYF
DNA: TGCAGTGTTCCCAAGTTACTAGCGGGAGGGGAGACCCAGTACTTC

J: TRBJ1-1
V: TRBV10-2
D: NA
size: few
CDR3: CASRWGANTEAFF
DNA: TGCGCCAGCCGTTGGGGGGCAAACACTGAAGCTTTCTTT

J: TRBJ1-1
V: TRBV28
D: NA
size: NA
CDR3: CASSTGLTNTEAFF
DNA: TGTGCCAGCAGTACGGGACTGACGAACACTGAAGCTTTCTTT

J: TRBJ1-2
V: TRBV20-1
D: NA
size: NA
CDR3: CSARADGRFNYGYTF
DNA: TGCAGTGCTAGAGCGGACGGGAGATTTAACTATGGCTACACCTTC

J: TRBJ2-7
V: TRBV5-6
D: NA
size: NA
CDR3: CASSLRRGTLHEQYF
DNA: TGTGCCAGCAGCTTGCGCCGCGGGACATTGCACGAGCAGTACTTC

J: TRBJ1-6
V: TRBV6-1
D: TRBD1
size: NA
CDR3: CASSAGDRGSYSPLHF
DNA: TGTGCCAGCAGTGCGGGGGACAGGGGCTCTTATTCACCCCTCCACTTT

J: TRBJ2-7
V: TRBV4-1
D: NA
size: few
CDR3: CASSLSPAGVGYEQYF
DNA: TGCGCCAGCAGCCTTTCCCCCGCCGGGGTGGGGTACGAGCAGTACTTC

J: TRBJ2-5
V: TRBV20-1
D: TRBD1
size: few
CDR3: CSAYRGRSETQYF
DNA: TGCAGTGCTTACAGGGGCCGTTCAGAGACCCAGTACTTC

J: TRBJ2-1
V: TRBV20-1
D: NA
size: NA
CDR3: CSPPGRGGFEQFF
DNA: TGCAGTCCTCCGGGACGGGGCGGGTTTGAGCAGTTCTTC

J: TRBJ1-4
V: TRBV6-1
D: NA
size: NA
CDR3: CASSDKSRACNEKLFF
DNA: TGTGCCAGCAGTGATAAGTCAAGGGCGTGTAATGAAAAACTGTTTTTT

J: TRBJ1-1
V: TRBV18
D: NA
size: NA
CDR3: CASSLFVVTEAFF
DNA: TGTGCCAGCTCTCTATTCGTGGTGACTGAAGCTTTCTTT